This T cell receptor beta chain was identified during a study of blood T cell repertoires in COVID-19. Overall study context: The study drew acute and convalescent COVID-19 samples from the United States, Italy and Spain. Sample material is recorded as cDNA or gDNA derived from T cells, B-cell-depleted T cells, or PBMCs.

V was cut by 4 bases and J by 6 bases, with 13 bases left in between. This CDR3 spans 14 amino acids. Germline CDR1 reads SGDLS; CDR2 reads YYNGEE. Original methodology: Amplification of reference gene primers was used by the study to estimate nucleated cell counts. Here immunoSEQ multiplex PCR was the method, and the copy in TCRdb shows in-frame clones only, minus some. The DNA was the basis for D and trimming; V, J and clone size are from that table. This sample has 150,000 to 200,000 clones, with 80% to 90% found just once. J is TRBJ2-2 and V is TRBV9, with a weak D call TRBD2 (6 bases). The sample taken for sequencing was peripheral blood. This TCR came from a man aged 45-60 years with active or convalescent COVID-19. CDR3 region: CASSPRGGAGELFF. CDR3 nucleotide sequence: TGTGCCAGCAGCCCCCGTGGCGGGGCCGGGGAGCTGTTTTTT.